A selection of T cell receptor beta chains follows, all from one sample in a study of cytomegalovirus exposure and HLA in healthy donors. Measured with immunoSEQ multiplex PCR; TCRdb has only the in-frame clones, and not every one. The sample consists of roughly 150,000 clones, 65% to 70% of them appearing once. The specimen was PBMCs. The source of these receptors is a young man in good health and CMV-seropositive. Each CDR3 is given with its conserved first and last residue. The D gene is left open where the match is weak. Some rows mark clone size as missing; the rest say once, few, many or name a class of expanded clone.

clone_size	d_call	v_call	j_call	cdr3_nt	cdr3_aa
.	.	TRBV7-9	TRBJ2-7	TGTTCCAGCAGCTTAGTAGGGATTGACAGGTCGAACGAGCAGTACTTC	CSSSLVGIDRSNEQYF
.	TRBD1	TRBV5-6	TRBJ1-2	TGTGCCAGCAGCGGGACAGTTAACTATGGCTACACCTTC	CASSGTVNYGYTF
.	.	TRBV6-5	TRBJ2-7	TGTGCCAGCAGTTACAAGGGCACTAGATGGGTGTACGAGCAGTACTTC	CASSYKGTRWVYEQYF
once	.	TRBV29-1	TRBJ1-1	TGCAGCGTTTCAAACAGGAGAACTGAAGCTTTCTTT	CSVSNRRTEAFF
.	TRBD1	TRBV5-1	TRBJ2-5	TGCGCCAGCAGCTTTGGAGACAGGGGCCACCAAGAGACCCAGTACTTC	CASSFGDRGHQETQYF
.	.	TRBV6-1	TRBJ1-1	TGTGCCAGCAGTGAAAATGAAGGGAGGTGGAAGGCTTTCTTT	CASSENEGRWKAFF
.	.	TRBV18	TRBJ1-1	TGTGCCAGCTCATCAAATATCGGACATCCTCGAACCAACACTGAAGCTTTCTTT	CASSSNIGHPRTNTEAFF
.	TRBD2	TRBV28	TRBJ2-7	TGTGCCAGCAGGCCACCGGGACTAGCGGGTAGCTCCTACGAGCAGTACTTC	CASRPPGLAGSSYEQYF
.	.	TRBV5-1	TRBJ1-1	TGCGCCAGCAGCCCCCGGGACATGCCCAACACTGAAGCTTTCTTT	CASSPRDMPNTEAFF
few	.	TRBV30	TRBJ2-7	TGTGCCTGGGGGCAGGGTAGCCGCGAGCAGTACTTC	CAWGQGSREQYF
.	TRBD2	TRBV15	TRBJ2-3	TGTGCCACCATTAAAGCCGGGACTAGCCTCACAGATACGCAGTATTTT	CATIKAGTSLTDTQYF
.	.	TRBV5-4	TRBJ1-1	TGTGCCAGCAGCTTGAGAGATTCGAACACTGAAGCTTTCTTT	CASSLRDSNTEAFF
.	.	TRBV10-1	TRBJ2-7	TGCGCCAGCAGTGGACAGTACGAGCAGTACTTC	CASSGQYEQYF
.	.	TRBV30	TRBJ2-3	TGTGCCTGCGGAAGGGGATTCCCAGATACGCAGTATTTT	CACGRGFPDTQYF
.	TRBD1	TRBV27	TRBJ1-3	TGTGCCAGCCGGTCCGGGACAGGGGTTTCTGGAAACACCATATATTTT	CASRSGTGVSGNTIYF
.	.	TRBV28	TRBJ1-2	TGTGCCAGCAGTTTATTTGCGGGGGGAGATGGCTACACCTTC	CASSLFAGGDGYTF
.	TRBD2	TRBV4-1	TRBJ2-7	TGCGCCAGCAGCCAAGATGTGCTAGCGGGAGACGAGCAGTACTTC	CASSQDVLAGDEQYF
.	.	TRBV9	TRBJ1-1	TGTGCCAGCAGCGTAGGGGGAGCCCAGAACACTGAAGCTTTCTTT	CASSVGGAQNTEAFF
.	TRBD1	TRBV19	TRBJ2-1	TGTGCCAGTAGTTCCGGGACAGGGGGTATTGGTGAGCAGTTCTTC	CASSSGTGGIGEQFF
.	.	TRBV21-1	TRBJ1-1	TGTGCCAGCTCCAAAAGCCCGGGACAGGCTGAAGCTTTCTTT	CASSKSPGQAEAFF
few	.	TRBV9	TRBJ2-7	TGTGCCAGCGCCGTCAGCGGGGACACCTGGGAGCAGTACTTC	CASAVSGDTWEQYF
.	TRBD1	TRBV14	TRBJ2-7	TGTGCCAGCAGCCGCAACAGGGGTTTCGGGACCTACGAGCAGTACTTC	CASSRNRGFGTYEQYF
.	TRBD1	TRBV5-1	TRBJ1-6	TGCGCCAGCAGCTTGGGACAGGGGGCAAACAATTCACCCCTCCACTTT	CASSLGQGANNSPLHF
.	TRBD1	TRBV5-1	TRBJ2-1	TGCGCCAGCAGCTTGGGGACAGGGATGTACAATGAGCAGTTCTTC	CASSLGTGMYNEQFF
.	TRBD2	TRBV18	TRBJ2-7	TGTGCCAGCTCACCACGAGGAGCGGGAGTTAGCTCCTACGAGCAGTACTTC	CASSPRGAGVSSYEQYF
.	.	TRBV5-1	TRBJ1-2	TGCGCCAGCAGCTTGGCGGTGGACACAGCCTCAACCGTGGGGGGCTACACCTTC	CASSLAVDTASTVGGYTF
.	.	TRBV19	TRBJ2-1	TGTGCCAGTAGTATAGGAGGCCGAGACTCCTACAATGAGCAGTTCTTC	CASSIGGRDSYNEQFF
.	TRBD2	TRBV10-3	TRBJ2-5	TGTGCCATCAGTGAAGGACTAGCGGAAGAGACCCAGTACTTC	CAISEGLAEETQYF
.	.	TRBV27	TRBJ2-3	TGTGCCAGCAGTTTAGCCCCCCCCGGGACTGCGACGGATACGCAGTATTTT	CASSLAPPGTATDTQYF
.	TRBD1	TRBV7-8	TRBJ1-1	TGTGCCAGCAGTTCCGACAGGGGGACTGAAGCTTTCTTT	CASSSDRGTEAFF
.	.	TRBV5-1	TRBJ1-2	TGCGCCAGCAGCTTGGTGCAGAGCGACTATGGCTACACCTTC	CASSLVQSDYGYTF
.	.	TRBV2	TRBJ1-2	TGTGCCAGCAGTGGTGCCTCGGGAGATGGCTACACCTTC	CASSGASGDGYTF
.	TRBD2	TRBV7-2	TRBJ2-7	TGTGCCAGCAGCTTAGAGGGCGGGAGCTCCTACGAGCAGTACTTC	CASSLEGGSSYEQYF
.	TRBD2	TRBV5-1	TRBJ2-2	TGCGCCAGCAGCCGGGACTATTCCAACACCGGGGAGCTGTTTTTT	CASSRDYSNTGELFF
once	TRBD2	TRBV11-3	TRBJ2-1	TGTGCCAGCAGCTTAATGGCTAGCGGGGTAAATGAGCAGTTCTTC	CASSLMASGVNEQFF
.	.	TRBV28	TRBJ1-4	TGTGCCAGCGGCGGAGGGCACGAAAAACTGTTTTTT	CASGGGHEKLFF
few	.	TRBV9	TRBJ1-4	TGTGCCAGCAGCGCGGGGGACCGCGGTGAAAAACTGTTTTTT	CASSAGDRGEKLFF
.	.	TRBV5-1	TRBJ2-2	TGCGCCAGCAGCTTTAGGGCCGGAGGCAAGGCCACCGGGGAGCTGTTTTTT	CASSFRAGGKATGELFF
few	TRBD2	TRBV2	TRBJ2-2	TGTGCCAGCAAAAGCGGGAGTGGCACCGGGGAGCTGTTTTTT	CASKSGSGTGELFF
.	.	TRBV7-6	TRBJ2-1	TGTGCCAGCAGCTTAGTGGGGGGCTCCTACAATGAGCAGTTCTTC	CASSLVGGSYNEQFF
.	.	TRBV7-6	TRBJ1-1	TGTGCCAGCAGCTTAACCGGCAGGGCCGAAGCTTTCTTT	CASSLTGRAEAFF
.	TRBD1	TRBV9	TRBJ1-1	TGTGCCAGCAGCGTAGGGGCACAGGGGGTTCCTGAAGCTTTCTTT	CASSVGAQGVPEAFF
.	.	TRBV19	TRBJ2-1	TGTGCCAGTAGTATACTCGGGGGCTCCTACAATGAGCAGTTCTTC	CASSILGGSYNEQFF
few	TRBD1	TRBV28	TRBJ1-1	TGTGCCAGCAGTCCAGGACAGGGCCCTACTGAAGCTTTCTTT	CASSPGQGPTEAFF
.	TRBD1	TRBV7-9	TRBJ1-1	TGTTCCAGCAGCATCCGGGACAGGGGCGAGACTGAAGCTTTCTTT	CSSSIRDRGETEAFF
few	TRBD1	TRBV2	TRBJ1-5	TGTGCCAGCAGGAGGACAGGGGGCGCCGGGGGGAAGCAGCCCCAGCATTTT	CASRRTGGAGGKQPQHF
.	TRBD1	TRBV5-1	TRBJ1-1	TGCGCCAGCAGCCTCGGGACAGTAAACACTGAAGCTTTCTTT	CASSLGTVNTEAFF
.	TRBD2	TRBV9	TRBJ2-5	TGTGCCAGCAGCCCGGGGGGGGGAGAGACCCAGTACTTC	CASSPGGGETQYF
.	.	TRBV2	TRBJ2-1	TGTGCCAGCACACCCCAGGTCAATGAGCAGTTCTTC	CASTPQVNEQFF
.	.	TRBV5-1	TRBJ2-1	TGCGCCAGCAGCTTTTCCGGGAACGAGCAGTTCTTC	CASSFSGNEQFF
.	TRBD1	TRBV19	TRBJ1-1	TGTGCCAGTAGCACGACAGGGGGCCATGCTTTCTTT	CASSTTGGHAFF
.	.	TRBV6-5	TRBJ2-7	TGTACCAGCAGTTACTCAGGGGTGGGGCCCTACGAGCAGTACTTC	CTSSYSGVGPYEQYF